The 18 T cell receptor beta chains below all came from one sample that was sequenced in a study of spatial heterogeneity in lung cancer. In TCRdb, the 5' RACE reads were re-called with MiXCR into one record per CDR3 protein. This sample has 4,200 or so distinct CDR3 sequences, with 8.5% to 10% found just once. Specified time point: sample taken at primary tumor resection. Unsorted whole RNA samples from tumor, nontumor lung or frozen PBMC were sequenced. This sample comprised PBMCs, obtained at surgery. The receptors shown here come from a male donor with early-stage non-small cell lung cancer.

This clonotype was counted at least ten times. V gene TRBV12-3 or TRBV12-4 combines with J gene TRBJ2-5; D remains ambiguous. CDR3 size: 16 residues. Trimming pared 5 bases from V and 4 bases from J, leaving 20 bases between. This CDR3 reads CASSPENPPGRETQYF. In DNA, the CDR3 is TGTGCCAGCAGTCCTGAGAATCCTCCTGGTCGAGAGACCCAGTACTTC.

This clonotype appeared many times. This chain uses TRBV6-5 with TRBJ2-5, with 9 nucleotides matching TRBD1. CDR3 length: 14 residues. J gave up 4 bases and V 2 bases, and 2 bases lay outside the gene matches. Germline V CDR1 and CDR2: MNHEY, SVGAGI. The CDR3 DNA reads as TGTGCCAGCAGTTACGGGGACAGGGCAGAGACCCAGTACTTC. Its protein product is CASSYGDRAETQYF.

This clonotype was recorded many times. V and J are TRBV4-1 and TRBJ2-5; D not certain. V was shortened by 0 bases and J by 1 base, with 9 bases between the two germline ends. There are 15 residues in the CDR3. Germline V lookup: CDR1 MGHRA, CDR2 YSYEKL. The CDR3 DNA reads as TGCGCCAGCAGCCAAGATACCCTCTCCCAAGAGACCCAGTACTTC. Its translation: CASSQDTLSQETQYF.

This clonotype was counted at least ten times. The V and J genes are TRBV19 and TRBJ1-2; D perhaps matches TRBD1 (6 bases). The CDR3 runs 15 residues. V was clipped by 5 bases and J by 3 bases, with 16 bases between them. From germline, CDR1 is LNHDA and CDR2 SQIVND (reference sequence). The CDR3 sequence: CASSSRQAIYYGYTF. CDR3 DNA sequence: TGTGCCAGTAGTTCCCGACAGGCAATTTACTATGGCTACACCTTC.

This clonotype is classed as medium-sized. CDR3 protein: CASRDFRIGNTDTQYF. Here the CDR3 DNA reads TGTGCCAGCAGGGATTTCCGGATTGGTAACACAGATACGCAGTATTTT. The rearrangement links TRBV3-1 to TRBJ2-3; D not certain. The CDR3 is 16 amino acids. Germline V gives CDR1 LGHDT, CDR2 YNNKEL (reference sequence). V dropped 6 bases and J dropped 2 bases, with 18 bases sitting between them.

This clonotype occurred many times. The chain joins TRBV6-5 to TRBJ2-1; D possibly corresponds to TRBD2 (6 bases). The CDR3 length is 14 residues. Trimming shortened V by 8 bases and J by 5 bases, and 16 bases separated the two germline ends. Germline V gives CDR1 MNHEY, CDR2 SVGAGI. The CDR3 here is CASGLLAANNEQFF. CDR3 in DNA: TGTGCCAGCGGGTTATTAGCGGCGAACAATGAGCAGTTCTTC.

This clonotype has just a few counts. The rearrangement uses TRBV9 and TRBJ2-7; D is undetermined. There are 14 residues in the CDR3. Germline V gene data show CDR1 as SGDLS and CDR2 as YYNGEE. V lost 0 bases and J lost 2, with 9 bases in between. CDR3 sequence (DNA): TGTGCCAGCAGCGTAGAGGACGGGCCCTACGAGCAGTACTTC. Protein product: CASSVEDGPYEQYF.

This clonotype was detected many times. The V call is TRBV5-1, the J call TRBJ1-2; D is unclear. CDR1 is SGHRS and CDR2 is YFSETQ in the germline V gene. This CDR3 is 16 amino acids long. Trimming removed 1 base from V and 3 bases from J, with 16 bases in between. CDR3 nucleotide sequence: TGCGCCAGCAGCTTGAATGCGGCAAGGAAGGACTATGGCTACACCTTC. This codes for CASSLNAARKDYGYTF.

This clonotype was seen at least ten times. The chain combines TRBV28 with TRBJ2-7, with TRBD1 matching 7 bases. V gave up 3 bases and J gave up 3 bases; unmatched junction bases: 8. Germline values: CDR1 MDHEN, CDR2 SYDVKM. This CDR3 region has 15 residues. CDR3 DNA sequence: TGTGCCAGCAGTTTTACCTCGACAGGGTTCTACGAGCAGTACTTC. It encodes CASSFTSTGFYEQYF.

J is TRBJ2-6 and V is TRBV7-9; possibly TRBD1 for D (6 bases). Germline V gene data show CDR1 as SEHNR and CDR2 as FQNEAQ (reference sequence). The V end lost 0 bases, the J end lost 0 bases, and 12 bases lay between the germline ends. The CDR3 length is 18 residues. Here the CDR3 reads CASSLARQALSGANVLTF. In DNA, the CDR3 is TGTGCCAGCAGCTTAGCGCGACAGGCCCTCTCTGGGGCCAACGTCCTGACTTTC.

Many counts were recorded for this clonotype. Written as DNA, the CDR3 is TGCAGTCCCGGGACAGCAAATCAGCCCCAGCATTTT. Protein product: CSPGTANQPQHF. V is TRBV20-1 and J is TRBJ1-5; 7 bases line up with TRBD1. V shed 8 bases and J 4 bases; nucleotides not matched to a gene: 5. Germline values: CDR1 DFQATT, CDR2 SNEGSKA (reference sequence). The CDR3 has 12 amino acids.

This clonotype was seen at least ten times. J is TRBJ2-3 and V is TRBV20-1, with 10 nucleotides matching TRBD2. Germline V gives CDR1 DFQATT, CDR2 SNEGSKA (reference sequence). The CDR3 runs 17 residues. The J segment lost 0 bases and the V segment lost 0 bases, leaving 6 bases of the junction unmatched. The CDR3 sequence: CSARDPETSGSTDTQYF. The CDR3 region has the DNA TGCAGTGCTAGAGATCCGGAGACTAGCGGGAGCACAGATACGCAGTATTTT.

Sample share makes this clonotype medium-sized. This chain links TRBV10-3 with TRBJ2-1; possibly TRBD1 for D (5 bases). Germline CDR1 and CDR2: ENHRY and SYGVKD. The V end was cut by 0 bases, the J end by 2 bases, with 8 bases between. There are 15 residues in the CDR3. The chain's CDR3 is CAISESRATYNEQFF. CDR3 DNA: TGTGCCATCAGTGAGTCCAGGGCCACCTACAATGAGCAGTTCTTC.

This clonotype has ten or more counts. The gene calls are TRBV19 and TRBJ2-6, with a weak D call TRBD1 (6 bases). The V and J ends lost 6 bases and 9 bases respectively, with 24 bases between them. This CDR3 has 17 residues. Germline CDR1 LNHDA, CDR2 SQIVND (reference sequence). CDR3 DNA: TGTGCCAGTAGATCGAAATTAACCGGGACACTCTACAACGTCCTGACTTTC. The encoded protein is CASRSKLTGTLYNVLTF.

Many counts were recorded for this clonotype. The chain carries TRBV6-5 and TRBJ2-7; no definite D call. The CDR3 is made up of 14 amino acids. Germline-derived CDR1 and CDR2 are MNHEY and SVGAGI. V lost 4 bases to trimming and J lost 0 bases, with 10 bases between them. The chain's CDR3 is CASSLNHRSYEQYF. CDR3 bases: TGTGCCAGCAGTTTAAACCACCGCTCCTACGAGCAGTACTTC.

This clonotype is medium-sized (0.01 to 0.1%) by share. The chain carries TRBV4-3 and TRBJ1-1, with a tentative D call TRBD1 (5 bases). The CDR3 runs to 14 residues. Per germline, CDR1 LGHNA and CDR2 YSLEER. V was clipped by 0 bases and J by 3 bases, with 8 bases between them. CDR3 DNA: TGCGCCAGCAGCCAAGATCTGGGGGACACTGAAGCTTTCTTT. Its translation: CASSQDLGDTEAFF.

This clonotype was seen ten or more times. This rearrangement joins TRBV10-2 to TRBJ2-2; 9 bases fit TRBD1. The ends lost 1 base at V and 4 bases at J; junction bases unmatched: 10. Germline assignment: CDR1 WSHSY and CDR2 SAAADI. The CDR3 length is 18 residues. In DNA form, the CDR3 reads TGCGCCAGCAGTGAGTTAGGGGCCGGGACAGGGACCACCGGGGAGCTGTTTTTT. Translated, it gives CASSELGAGTGTTGELFF.

This clonotype was detected only a few times. The chain uses TRBV7-6 and TRBJ2-5; D is possibly TRBD1 or TRBD2 (5 bases each). This CDR3 region has 16 residues. Germline CDR1 and CDR2: SGHVS and FNYEAQ. With 1 base removed from V and 2 bases from J, the gap between germline ends came to 14 bases. CDR3: CASSLVFGGVQETQYF. In nucleotides, the CDR3 is TGTGCCAGCAGCTTAGTTTTTGGGGGTGTTCAAGAGACCCAGTACTTC.